Sequencing of this T cell receptor beta chain was carried out in a study of T-cell memory formation after mild COVID-19. About the research overall: TCR clusters were mostly donor specific.

J was trimmed by 0 bases and V by 6 bases; bases with no gene match: 3. Germline CDR1 and CDR2: MNHEY and SMNVEV (reference sequence). CDR3 length equals 14 residues. TCRdb re-analysed the 5' RACE reads in MiXCR, keeping a single row per CDR3 protein. The sample lists 210,000 or so distinct CDR3 sequences; around 17% were seen once. This chain connects TRBV27 to TRBJ2-7; the match to TRBD1 covers 9 bases. Sequencing input: PBMCs or a T cell subset sorted from them (not recorded which). The source of this sequence is an adult woman who had mild COVID-19 (a few samples of this study predate the infection). Cell type and time point are not known. DNA for the CDR3: TGTGCCAGCAGCTTGACAGGGGGCTCCTACGAGCAGTACTTC. Protein sequence: CASSLTGGSYEQYF.